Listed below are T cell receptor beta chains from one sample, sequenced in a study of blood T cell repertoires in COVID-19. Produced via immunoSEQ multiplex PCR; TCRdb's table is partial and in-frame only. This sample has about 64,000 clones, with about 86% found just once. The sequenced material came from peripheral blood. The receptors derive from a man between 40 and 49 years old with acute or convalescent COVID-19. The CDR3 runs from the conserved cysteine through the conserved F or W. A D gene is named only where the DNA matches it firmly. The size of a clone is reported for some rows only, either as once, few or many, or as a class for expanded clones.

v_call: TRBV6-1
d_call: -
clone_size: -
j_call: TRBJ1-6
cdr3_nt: TGTGCCAGCAGTGAAGCGGGGGGGGGTAATAATTCACCCCTCCACTTT
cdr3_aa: CASSEAGGGNNSPLHF

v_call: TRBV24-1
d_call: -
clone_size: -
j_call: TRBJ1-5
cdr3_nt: TGTGCCACCAGTGATTCGAACAGGGACGTCCAGCATTTT
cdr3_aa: CATSDSNRDVQHF

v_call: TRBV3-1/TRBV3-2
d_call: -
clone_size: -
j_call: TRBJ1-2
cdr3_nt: TGTGCCAGCAGCCAAGGGGGGGAAAATATGGATGGCTACACCTTC
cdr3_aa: CASSQGGENMDGYTF

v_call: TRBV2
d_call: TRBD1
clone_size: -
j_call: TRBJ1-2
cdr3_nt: TGTGCCAGCAGAGGAACCGAGGGGGCGAGAGGCTACACCTTC
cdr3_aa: CASRGTEGARGYTF

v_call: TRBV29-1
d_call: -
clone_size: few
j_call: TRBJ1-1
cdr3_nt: TGCAGCGCTGCATTGAGTTGGGACACGAACACTGAAGCTTTCTTT
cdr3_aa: CSAALSWDTNTEAFF

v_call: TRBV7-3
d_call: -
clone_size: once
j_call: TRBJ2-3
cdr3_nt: TGTGCCAGCAGCTTCGACTCAGGCACAGATACGCAGTATTTT
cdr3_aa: CASSFDSGTDTQYF

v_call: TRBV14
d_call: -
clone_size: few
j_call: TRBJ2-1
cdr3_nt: TGTGCCAGCGGGCGGGGGCCAAACAATGAGCAGTTCTTC
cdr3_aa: CASGRGPNNEQFF

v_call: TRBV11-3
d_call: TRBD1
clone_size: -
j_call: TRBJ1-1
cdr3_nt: TGTGCCAGCAACGGACAGGGTAGAAACACTGAAGCTTTCTTT
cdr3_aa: CASNGQGRNTEAFF

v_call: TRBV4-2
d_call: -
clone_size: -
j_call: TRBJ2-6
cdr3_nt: TGTGCCAGCAGCCCCGTCGGAGGGCAGGCCACCTCTGGGGCCAACGTCCTGACTTTC
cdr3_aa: CASSPVGGQATSGANVLTF

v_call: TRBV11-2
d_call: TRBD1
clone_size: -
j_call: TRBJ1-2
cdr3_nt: TGTGCCAGCAGCCAAACAGGGGAAGGGTCTTATGGCTACACCTTC
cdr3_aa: CASSQTGEGSYGYTF

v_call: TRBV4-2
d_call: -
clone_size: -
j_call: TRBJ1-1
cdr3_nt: TGTGCCAGCAGCCAAGTCCGGGGGAGAAACACTGAAGCTTTCTTT
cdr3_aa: CASSQVRGRNTEAFF

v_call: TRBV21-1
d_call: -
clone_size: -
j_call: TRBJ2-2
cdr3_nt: TGTGCCAGCAGCAACCAACAATGGGACGGGGGGGCCGTCGGCACCGGGGAGCTGTTTTTT
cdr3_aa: CASSNQQWDGGAVGTGELFF

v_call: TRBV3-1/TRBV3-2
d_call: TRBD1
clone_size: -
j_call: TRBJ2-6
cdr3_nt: TGTGCCAGCAGCCAATTTCCGGACAGGGGTTCTGGGGCCAACGTCCTGACTTTC
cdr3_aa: CASSQFPDRGSGANVLTF

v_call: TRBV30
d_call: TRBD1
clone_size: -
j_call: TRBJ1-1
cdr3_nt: TGTGCCTGGAGTCCTACAGGGGGCATCGGTGAAGCTTTCTTT
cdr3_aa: CAWSPTGGIGEAFF

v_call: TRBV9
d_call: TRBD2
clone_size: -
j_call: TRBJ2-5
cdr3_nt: TGTGCCAGCAGCCCTCTCGGGGGGGGGCAAGAGACCCAGTACTTC
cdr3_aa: CASSPLGGGQETQYF

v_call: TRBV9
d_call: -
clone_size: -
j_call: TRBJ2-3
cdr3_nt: TGTGCCAGCAGCGTAGCACAGCCAGATACGCAGTATTTT
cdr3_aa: CASSVAQPDTQYF

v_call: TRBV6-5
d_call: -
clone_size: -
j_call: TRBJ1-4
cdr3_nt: TGTGCCAGCAGCCCGAGGGGAGGACGAGAAAAACTGTTTTTT
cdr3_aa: CASSPRGGREKLFF

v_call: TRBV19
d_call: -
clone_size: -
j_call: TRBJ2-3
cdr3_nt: TGTGCCAGTAGTATGGTTTGGGGCGGTGATACGCAGTATTTT
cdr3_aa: CASSMVWGGDTQYF

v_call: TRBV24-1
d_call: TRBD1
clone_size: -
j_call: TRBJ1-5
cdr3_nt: TGTGCCACCAGTGATTCCAGGGGGAGCAATCAGCCCCAGCATTTT
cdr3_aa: CATSDSRGSNQPQHF

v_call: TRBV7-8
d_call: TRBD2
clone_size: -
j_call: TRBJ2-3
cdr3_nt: TGTGCCAGCAGCTCGGGACTAGCGGGGCCCCCAGATACGCAGTATTTT
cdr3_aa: CASSSGLAGPPDTQYF

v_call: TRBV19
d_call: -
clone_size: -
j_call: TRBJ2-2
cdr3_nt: TGTGCCAGTAGTATACCCCAGCCCACAGGGCTCGGGGAGCTGTTTTTT
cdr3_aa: CASSIPQPTGLGELFF

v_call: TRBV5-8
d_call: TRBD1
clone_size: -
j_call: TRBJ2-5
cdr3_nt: TGTGCCAGCAGCAAGAGACAGGGAAGGGAGACCCAGTACTTC
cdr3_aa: CASSKRQGRETQYF

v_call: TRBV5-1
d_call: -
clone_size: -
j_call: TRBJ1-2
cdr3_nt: TGCGCCAGCAGCTTGGGTACAGGGTACTATGGCTACACCTTC
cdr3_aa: CASSLGTGYYGYTF

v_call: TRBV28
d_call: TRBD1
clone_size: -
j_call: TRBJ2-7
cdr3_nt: TGTGCCAGCACCTGGACAGGGTCCTACGAGCAGTACTTC
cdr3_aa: CASTWTGSYEQYF

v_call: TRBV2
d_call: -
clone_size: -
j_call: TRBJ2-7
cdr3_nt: TGTGCCAGCAGTGAGGGGGGGGCCCCCTACGAGCAGTACTTC
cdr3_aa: CASSEGGAPYEQYF

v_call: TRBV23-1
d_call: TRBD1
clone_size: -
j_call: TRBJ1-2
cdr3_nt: TGCGCCAGCAGTTCGACAGGGGATGGCTACACCTTC
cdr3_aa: CASSSTGDGYTF

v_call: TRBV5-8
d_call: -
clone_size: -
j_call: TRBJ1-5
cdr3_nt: TGTGCCAGCAGCTTGGATCGGAATCAGCCCCAGCATTTT
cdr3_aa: CASSLDRNQPQHF

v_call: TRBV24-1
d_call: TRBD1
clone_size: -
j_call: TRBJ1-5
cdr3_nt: TGTGCCACCAGTGATGACCTGGGACAGCCCAATCAGCCCCAGCATTTT
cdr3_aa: CATSDDLGQPNQPQHF

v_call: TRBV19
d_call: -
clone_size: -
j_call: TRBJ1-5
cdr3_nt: TGTGCCAGTAGTATCCTTATAGGGGCAGGCCAGCCCCAGCATTTT
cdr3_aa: CASSILIGAGQPQHF

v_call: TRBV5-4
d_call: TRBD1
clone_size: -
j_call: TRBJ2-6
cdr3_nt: TGTGCCAGCAGCTTGTTTAGGACAGGGGGCTTTGGTGGGGCCAACGTCCTGACTTTC
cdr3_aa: CASSLFRTGGFGGANVLTF

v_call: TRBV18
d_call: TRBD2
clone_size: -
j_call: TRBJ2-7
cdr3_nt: TGTGCCAGCTCAACCGGGGGGGGAACCTACGAGCAGTACTTC
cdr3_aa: CASSTGGGTYEQYF

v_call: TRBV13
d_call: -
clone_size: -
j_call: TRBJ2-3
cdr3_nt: TGTGCCAGCAGCTGGATGGGGAGCTACGAGGGAGATACGCAGTATTTT
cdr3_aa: CASSWMGSYEGDTQYF

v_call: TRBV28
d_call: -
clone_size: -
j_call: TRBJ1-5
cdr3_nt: TGTGCCAGCAGTTTAGATCTGAGGAGCAATCAGCCCCAGCATTTT
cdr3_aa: CASSLDLRSNQPQHF

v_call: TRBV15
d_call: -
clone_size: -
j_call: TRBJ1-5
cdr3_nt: TGTGCCACCAGCAGAGATCCCTGGGCGGGGCAGCCCCAGCATTTT
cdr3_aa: CATSRDPWAGQPQHF

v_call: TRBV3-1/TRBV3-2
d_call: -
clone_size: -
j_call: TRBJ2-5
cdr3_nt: TGTGCCAGCAGCGGAGAGGTACGTGGAGAGACCCAGTACTTC
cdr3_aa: CASSGEVRGETQYF

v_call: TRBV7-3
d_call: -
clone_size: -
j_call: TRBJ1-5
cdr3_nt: TGTGCCAGCAGCTTAGATCAGGGCTCTAATCAGCCCCAGCATTTT
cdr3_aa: CASSLDQGSNQPQHF

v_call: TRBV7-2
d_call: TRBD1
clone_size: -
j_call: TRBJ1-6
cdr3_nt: TGTGCCAGCAGCTTAGTGACAGGGGGTAATTCACCCCTCCACTTT
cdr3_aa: CASSLVTGGNSPLHF

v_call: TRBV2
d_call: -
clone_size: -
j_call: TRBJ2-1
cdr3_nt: TGTGCCAGCAGTTACACAGGGTTTACTGAGCAGTTCTTC
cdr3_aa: CASSYTGFTEQFF

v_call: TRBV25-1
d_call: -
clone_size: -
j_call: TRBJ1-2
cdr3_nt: TGTGCCAGCAGTGAAAACGTAGGCCTCCTCGGGGACTATGGCTACACCTTC
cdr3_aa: CASSENVGLLGDYGYTF

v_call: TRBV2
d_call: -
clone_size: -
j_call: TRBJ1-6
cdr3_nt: TGTGCCAGCAGTGGGGGAGTTAAGGGAGGGCCCCTCCACTTT
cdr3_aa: CASSGGVKGGPLHF

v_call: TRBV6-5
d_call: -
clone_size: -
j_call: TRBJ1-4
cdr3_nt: TGTGCCAGCAGTTACTCGACGCGGGCCCTCACGCGTAAACTGTTTTTT
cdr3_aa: CASSYSTRALTRKLFF

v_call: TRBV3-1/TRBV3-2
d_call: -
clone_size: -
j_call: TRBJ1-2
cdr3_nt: TGTGCCAGCAGCCAAGGCCTGGGGCAGTCCTATGGCTACACCTTC
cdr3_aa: CASSQGLGQSYGYTF

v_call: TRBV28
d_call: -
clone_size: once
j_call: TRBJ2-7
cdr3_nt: TGTGCCAGCAGTCCCTACATCCACAGGGCAACCTACGAGCAGTACTTC
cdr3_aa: CASSPYIHRATYEQYF

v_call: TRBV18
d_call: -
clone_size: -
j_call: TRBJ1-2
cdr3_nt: TGTGCCAGCTCACCCGCCGGTGGCCTCGGGGTCGGCTACACCTTC
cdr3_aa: CASSPAGGLGVGYTF

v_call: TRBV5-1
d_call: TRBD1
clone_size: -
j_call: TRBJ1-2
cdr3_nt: TGCGCCAGCAGCTCCGGGACAGGGGCTGTGGGCTACACCTTC
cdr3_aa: CASSSGTGAVGYTF

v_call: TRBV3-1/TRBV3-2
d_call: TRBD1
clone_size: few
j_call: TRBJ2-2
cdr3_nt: TGTGCCAGCAGCCAAGAAAGGACCCCGGGACAGGGACGGACCGGGGAGCTGTTTTTT
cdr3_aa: CASSQERTPGQGRTGELFF

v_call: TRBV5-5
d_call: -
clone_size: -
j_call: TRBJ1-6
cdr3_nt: TGTGCCAGCAGCAGTACAGGGAATTCACCCCTCCACTTT
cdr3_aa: CASSSTGNSPLHF

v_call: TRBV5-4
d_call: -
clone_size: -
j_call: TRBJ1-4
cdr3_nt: TGTGCCAGCAGCTTGGGGAAAGGGGGTTCGGGAAAACTGTTTTTT
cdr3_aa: CASSLGKGGSGKLFF

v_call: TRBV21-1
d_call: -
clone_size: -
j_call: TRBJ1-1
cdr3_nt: TGTGCCAGCAGCAAAGGCTGGGACAGGGATTACGGTGAAGCTTTCTTT
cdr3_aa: CASSKGWDRDYGEAFF

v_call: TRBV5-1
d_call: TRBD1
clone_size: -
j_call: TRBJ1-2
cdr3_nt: TGCGCCAGCAGCTCGTCCGGGACAGGGCACAGCTCGGGGTATGGCTACACCTTC
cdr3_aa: CASSSSGTGHSSGYGYTF

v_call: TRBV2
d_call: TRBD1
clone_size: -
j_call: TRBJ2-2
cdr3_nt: TGTGCCAGCAGTGAAGCTTTTTTAGGACAGGGGTCCGGGGAGCTGTTTTTT
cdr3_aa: CASSEAFLGQGSGELFF

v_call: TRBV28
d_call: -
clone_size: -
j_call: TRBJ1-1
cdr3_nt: TGTGCCAGCAGTTTAGGTGGGGGGAGGAACACTGAAGCTTTCTTT
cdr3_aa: CASSLGGGRNTEAFF

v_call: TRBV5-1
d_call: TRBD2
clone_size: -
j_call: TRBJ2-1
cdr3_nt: TGCGCCAGCAGCTTAGCGGCTAGCGGGGGGGCTTCCTACAATGAGCAGTTCTTC
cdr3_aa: CASSLAASGGASYNEQFF